A single T cell receptor (beta chain) is shown here with its context. Its specificity is unknown. This sample was taken from a study of cytomegalovirus exposure and HLA in healthy donors. Overall study results and limits: As a later analysis showed, a missense DCLRE1C variant was linked to trimming of TCR beta V- and J-genes.

A multiplex PCR was run with 60 Vbeta primers and 13 Jbeta primers. Assay used: immunoSEQ multiplex PCR; TCRdb lists only in-frame clones, some missing. There are approximately 140,000 clones in the sample; approximately 67% occur only once, and approximately 6.5% lies in the top ten. Per germline, CDR1 LNHDA and CDR2 SQIVND (reference sequence). V shed 3 bases, J shed 3 bases, and the junction held 4 bases outside the gene matches. This CDR3 comprises 15 residues. The sample taken for sequencing was PBMCs. The chain carries TRBV19 and TRBJ1-5, with 8 bases that match TRBD1. This clonotype was obtained from a woman aged 55-70 years in good health and CMV-seronegative. CDR3 in DNA: TGTGCCAGTAGTATCACAGGGGGATCCAATCAGCCCCAGCATTTT. Its translation: CASSITGGSNQPQHF.